The 11 T cell receptor beta chains given below trace back to one sample, sequenced in a study of T-cell reconstitution after alpha-beta-depleted transplantation in children. The authors prepared the TCRbeta library with unique molecular identifiers. TCRdb ran MiXCR on the PCR reads and lists one entry per CDR3 protein. The sample contains about 690,000 distinct CDR3 sequences, approximately 16% of which appear only once. The sequences come from PBMCs from the stem cell graft donor, collected from the stem cell graft. Source of these receptors: a human donor who donated a stem cell graft to a child with acute myeloid leukemia.

This clonotype has a handful of counts. V gene TRBV10-2 combines with J gene TRBJ2-1, with 11 bases that match TRBD1. Germline assignment: CDR1 WSHSY and CDR2 SAAADI. The CDR3 sequence is 15 residues long. V was clipped by 8 bases and J by 8 bases; unmatched bases: 11. The CDR3 nucleotides are TGCGCCAGCCTTGATACCGGGACAGGGGGTGATGAGCAGTTCTTC. This encodes CASLDTGTGGDEQFF.

There are many counts of this clonotype. The chain uses TRBV6-2 or TRBV6-3 and TRBJ2-1; unclear D gene. This CDR3 spans 13 amino acids. V gave up 2 bases and J gave up 5 bases, with 7 bases separating them. Germline V gene sequence: CDR1 MNHEY, CDR2 SVGEGT. The CDR3 DNA reads TGTGCCAGCAGTTACGGACGAGACAATGAGCAGTTCTTC. Protein sequence: CASSYGRDNEQFF.

The chain uses TRBV23-1 and TRBJ2-1; D may be TRBD1 (6 bases). TRBV23-1 is noted as an ORF with a role that remains uncertain. The V and J ends lost 6 bases and 4 bases respectively, with 13 bases between them. The CDR3 spans 14 residues. CDR3 region: CASRLQGRYNEQFF. For the CDR3, the DNA is TGCGCCAGCAGACTCCAGGGGCGGTACAATGAGCAGTTCTTC.

This clonotype has at least ten counts. The chain recombines TRBV10-2 with TRBJ1-3; D is unclear. Per the germline V gene, CDR1 is WSHSY and CDR2 is SAAADI. Trimming cost V 6 bases and J 4 bases, with 10 bases left between them. This CDR3 is built from 13 residues. This CDR3 is CASRKDRGNTIYF. CDR3 DNA sequence: TGCGCCAGCAGGAAAGATCGGGGAAACACCATATATTTT.

Ten or more counts support this clonotype. This chain connects TRBV20-1 to TRBJ1-1; TRBD1 might be the D (5 bases). Germline V CDR1 and CDR2: DFQATT, SNEGSKA (reference sequence). Trimming removed 0 bases at V and 0 bases at J, with 14 bases between. This CDR3 contains 16 residues. The CDR3 nucleotides are TGCAGTGCTAGAGACTCAGGGAGGAATGTGAACACTGAAGCTTTCTTT. It specifies CSARDSGRNVNTEAFF.

This clonotype occurred many times. The chain employs TRBV6-1 and TRBJ1-2; D is possibly TRBD1 (5 bases). This CDR3 region has 13 residues. The V end was cut by 3 bases, the J end by 3 bases, with 8 bases between. CDR1 is MNHNS and CDR2 is SASEGT in the germline V gene. Here the CDR3 reads CASSERGDYGYTF. The CDR3 coding sequence is TGTGCCAGCAGTGAGCGAGGGGACTATGGCTACACCTTC.

CDR3 sequence: CASSEARIQETQYF. In nucleotides, the CDR3 is TGCGCCAGCAGTGAAGCACGGATCCAAGAGACCCAGTACTTC. The V call is TRBV10-2, the J call TRBJ2-5; no definite D call. The germline V gene encodes CDR1 WSHSY and CDR2 SAAADI. This CDR3 has 14 residues. Deletions cut 3 bases from V and 1 base from J, with 9 bases between.

This clonotype was recorded at least ten times. At one of its ends the junction is not consistent with the germline gene, which may arise from a read error. This chain links TRBV29-1 with TRBJ1-2; tentative D call: TRBD1 (6 bases). Germline lookup yields CDR1 SQVTM and CDR2 ANQGSEA. The CDR3 is 13 residues long. The CDR3 loop reads CSVEWGPTAQISF. The CDR3 nucleotides read TGCAGCGTTGAGTGGGGGCCGACAGCTCAAATCTCCTTC.

This clonotype was picked up many times. CDR3 DNA sequence: TGCAGTGCTAGACACTTCCTGGAGACCCAGTACTTC. This translates into CSARHFLETQYF. The chain uses TRBV20-1 and TRBJ2-5; D gene unclear. Germline CDR1 and CDR2: DFQATT and SNEGSKA (reference sequence). The ends were cut back, 2 bases at V and 5 bases at J, with 9 bases in the middle. The length of the CDR3 is 12 residues.

CDR3 nucleotides: TGTGCCAGCACCCATGGAAACACTGAAGCTTTCTTT. Residues: CASTHGNTEAFF. This chain links TRBV5-5 with TRBJ1-1; D remains ambiguous. The CDR3 extends over 12 amino acids. V gave up 6 bases and J gave up 2 bases, with 8 bases separating them. Germline loops: CDR1 SGHKS, CDR2 YYEKEE (reference sequence).

This clonotype was found many times. This chain links TRBV29-1 with TRBJ1-2; D is undetermined. V lost 4 bases to trimming and J lost 7 bases, with 19 bases between them. Germline V gene data show CDR1 as SQVTM and CDR2 as ANQGSEA. The CDR3 extends over 14 amino acids. The CDR3 loop is CSVAGGRNVIGYTF. In nucleotides, the CDR3 is TGCAGCGTTGCCGGAGGGAGGAACGTTATTGGCTACACCTTC.